What follows are 16 T cell receptor beta chains derived from one specimen sequenced in a study of monozygotic twins with inflammatory bowel disease. TCRdb processed the 5' RACE reads again and assigns one entry to each CDR3 protein, with no DNA. Here the sample table reports about 160,000 distinct CDR3 sequences. The source material was blood. The receptor source for this set is a human donor with ulcerative colitis or Crohn's disease, or a healthy co-twin of an affected twin (not recorded which).

This chain joins TRBV5-1 and TRBJ2-7; TCRdb's D call, TRBD1, is unchecked because there is no DNA. Germline loops: CDR1 SGHRS, CDR2 YFSETQ. This CDR3 is 13 amino acids long. The CDR3: CASSLDRALEQYF.

J is TRBJ1-1 and V is TRBV14; there is no DNA to check the TCRdb D call of TRBD1. CDR1 and CDR2 (germline): SGHDN, FVKESK. The CDR3 runs 16 residues. This chain's CDR3 is CASSQGWTGYNTEAFF.

The rearrangement joins TRBV30 to TRBJ1-3. Germline-derived CDR1 and CDR2 are GTSNPN and SVGIG (reference sequence). This CDR3 is built from 14 residues. CDR3 sequence reads: CAWSVRGFGNTIYF. The variable domain in full, with the rest retrieved from reference TRBV30 and TRBJ1-3, is SQTIHQWPATLVQPVGSPLSLECTVEGTSNPNLYWYRQAAGRGLQLLFYSVGIGQISSEVPQNLSASRPQDRQFILSSKKLLLSDSGFYLCAWSVRGFGNTIYFGEGSWLTVV.

V usage is TRBV27 and J usage is TRBJ1-2; lacking DNA, the TRBD1 call made by TCRdb goes unchecked. Germline V gives CDR1 MNHEY, CDR2 SMNVEV (reference sequence). CDR3 length: 13 amino acids. The CDR3 loop reads CASSSDRASGYTF.

The V gene is TRBV6-5, the J gene TRBJ2-2. Germline-derived CDR1 and CDR2 are MNHEY and SVGAGI. CDR3 length: 14 amino acids. Here the CDR3 reads CASSFGTATGELFF.

The gene calls are TRBV20-1 and TRBJ1-2; TCRdb's D call, TRBD1, is unchecked because there is no DNA. CDR1 is DFQATT and CDR2 is SNEGSKA in the germline V gene (reference sequence). CDR3 length equals 11 residues. The CDR3 here is CSARGADGYTF.

The chain employs TRBV4-3 and TRBJ2-7; the D gene TCRdb calls, TRBD1, cannot be checked with no DNA. Looked up from germline, CDR1 is LGHNA and CDR2 is YSLEER. The CDR3 covers 15 residues. The CDR3 sequence: CASSQDHLGDYEQYF.

CDR3 sequence: CASSPGQGKQYF. The chain carries TRBV5-1 and TRBJ2-7; TCRdb lists TRBD1, though no DNA is available to test this call. Germline CDR1 SGHRS, CDR2 YFSETQ. CDR3 length: 12 amino acids.

This chain links TRBV3-1 with TRBJ1-1; checking the TCRdb D call of TRBD1 is not possible without DNA. Germline V gene lookup returns CDR1 LGHDT and CDR2 YNNKEL (reference sequence). The CDR3 loop spans 15 amino acids. The CDR3 loop reads CASSQGGFGNTEAFF.

This rearrangement joins TRBV29-1 to TRBJ2-1; the D call from TCRdb, TRBD1, cannot be confirmed without DNA. CDR3 length: 13 amino acids. CDR1 SQVTM and CDR2 ANQGSEA come from the germline V gene. CDR3: CSVEERGRLEQFF.

The chain employs TRBV27 and TRBJ2-1; TCRdb's D call, TRBD1, is unchecked because there is no DNA. Germline V gene data show CDR1 as MNHEY and CDR2 as SMNVEV (reference sequence). The CDR3 consists of 17 residues. This chain's CDR3 is CASSPTGQYSSYNEQFF.

This rearrangement joins TRBV20-1 to TRBJ2-3; TCRdb lists TRBD1, though no DNA is available to test this call. The CDR3 is 15 amino acids. Germline CDR1 is DFQATT and CDR2 is SNEGSKA (reference sequence). This CDR3 is CSARLPLIRADTQYF.

The chain has TRBV20-1 and TRBJ2-1; TCRdb lists TRBD1, though no DNA is available to test this call. The CDR3 is 19 amino acids. Germline assignment: CDR1 DFQATT and CDR2 SNEGSKA (reference sequence). CDR3 amino acids: CSARDQGRLPPENYNEQFF.

The chain employs TRBV12-3 or TRBV12-4 and TRBJ2-1; as DNA is missing, the TRBD1 call by TCRdb cannot be tested. This CDR3 is 13 amino acids long. The CDR3 reads CASSLTGGYEQFF.

The chain joins TRBV18 to TRBJ2-5; with no DNA, the TCRdb D assignment of TRBD1 cannot be verified. Germline CDR1 and CDR2: KGHSH and LQKENI. There are 15 residues in the CDR3. This CDR3 reads CASSTRTGEEETQYF.

The V gene is TRBV7-2, the J gene TRBJ1-2; the D call from TCRdb, TRBD1, cannot be confirmed without DNA. Germline CDR1 is SGHTA and CDR2 is FQGNSA. There are 15 residues in the CDR3. This chain's CDR3 is CASSLTGGSNYGYTF.